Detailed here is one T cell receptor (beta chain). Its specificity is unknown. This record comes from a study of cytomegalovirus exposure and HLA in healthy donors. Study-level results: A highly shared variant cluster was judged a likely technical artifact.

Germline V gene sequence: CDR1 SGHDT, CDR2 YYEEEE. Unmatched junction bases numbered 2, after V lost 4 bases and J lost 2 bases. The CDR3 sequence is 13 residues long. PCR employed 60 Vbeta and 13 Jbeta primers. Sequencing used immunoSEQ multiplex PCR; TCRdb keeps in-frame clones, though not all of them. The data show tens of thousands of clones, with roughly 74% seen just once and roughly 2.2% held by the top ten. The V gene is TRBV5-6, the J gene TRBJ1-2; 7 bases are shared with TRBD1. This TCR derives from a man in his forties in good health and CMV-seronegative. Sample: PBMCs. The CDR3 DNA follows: TGTGCCAGCAGCCCGGGACAGAACTATGGCTACACCTTC. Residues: CASSPGQNYGYTF.